Listed below are T cell receptor beta chains from one sample, sequenced in a study of T-cell reconstitution after alpha-beta-depleted transplantation in children. TCRdb recomputed calls from the PCR reads with MiXCR, one row per CDR3 protein. The profile shows about 340,000 distinct CDR3 sequences, about 17% of them singletons. The starting material was PBMCs, mostly from graft donor cells, obtained 360 days after TCRalphabeta/CD19-depleted stem cell transplant. Receptors were obtained from a male patient aged 2-15 years who had a stem cell transplant for acute lymphoblastic leukemia, so the T cells may come from the graft donor. Each CDR3 is given with its conserved first and last residue. A D gene is named only where the DNA matches it firmly. For some rows the clone size is stated as once, few or many, or as a class when expanded; others skip it.

clone_size j_call v_call d_call cdr3_nt cdr3_aa
few TRBJ2-2 TRBV28 TRBD1 TGTGCCAGCAGTTTCCCTTACAGGGGGGAGACCGGGGAGCTGTTTTTT CASSFPYRGETGELFF
few TRBJ1-3 TRBV15 . TGTGCCACCAGCAGAGATACCGTAGGACGGCTAAACACCATATATTTT CATSRDTVGRLNTIYF
many TRBJ2-7 TRBV28 . TGTGCCAGCAGTGGACGACTCATTTCCTACGAGCAGTACTTC CASSGRLISYEQYF
few TRBJ2-1 TRBV20-1 TRBD2 TGCAGTGCTAGAGATTTCCGGAGGGGGACTAGCGGGAGATTGGGAGGGAATGAGCAGTTCTTC CSARDFRRGTSGRLGGNEQFF
few TRBJ1-5 TRBV7-9 . TGTGCCAGCAGCTTAGGGACAGTTACGCATGGCCAGCCCCAGCATTTT CASSLGTVTHGQPQHF
few TRBJ2-3 TRBV29-1 TRBD1 TGCAGCGTGCGGACAGGGGGCACAGATACGCAGTATTTT CSVRTGGTDTQYF
. TRBJ2-2 TRBV12-5 . TGTGCTAGTGGTTTGGTACCTAGCTACACCGGGGAGCTGTTTTTT CASGLVPSYTGELFF
few TRBJ1-1 TRBV18 TRBD1 TGTGCCAGCTCACCCCAGGGGGGGGTCACTGAAGCTTTCTTT CASSPQGGVTEAFF
few TRBJ2-3 TRBV5-1 . TGCGCCAGCAGCTTGGACGGGGCGGGACGCTACGATACGCAGTATTTT CASSLDGAGRYDTQYF
. TRBJ2-1 TRBV6-2/TRBV6-3 . TGTGCCAGCAGTTACGAAGGCGGGATCTTCGGCGTGCATGAGCAGTTCTTC CASSYEGGIFGVHEQFF
. TRBJ2-7 TRBV2 . TGTGCCAGCAGTGAGAGGTACCTCTCCTACGAGCAGTACTTC CASSERYLSYEQYF
. TRBJ2-7 TRBV28 . TGTGCCAGCAGTCCGCTCCTGCAGGGTATTGACTACGAGCAGTACTTC CASSPLLQGIDYEQYF
. TRBJ2-7 TRBV5-1 TRBD1 TGCGCCAGCAGCACACAGGGGGAGACCTACGAGCAGTACTTC CASSTQGETYEQYF
few TRBJ1-2 TRBV15 . TGTGCCACCAGCAGAGATAAGAGGGAGGAGGGAAGTAGTGGCTACACCTTC CATSRDKREEGSSGYTF
. TRBJ2-5 TRBV13 . TGTGCCAGCAGCCGTCGGACTTTTCAAGAGACCCAGTACTTC CASSRRTFQETQYF
few TRBJ2-7 TRBV12-5 . TGTGCTAGTGGTTTCGGCTACGAGCAGTACTTC CASGFGYEQYF
few TRBJ2-1 TRBV7-9 TRBD2 TGTGCCAGCAGCTTAGCAGCGGGAGGGCCTGGGAATGAGCAGTTCTTC CASSLAAGGPGNEQFF
. TRBJ2-1 TRBV20-1 TRBD2 TGCAGTGCTAGAAGAAACCGCGGCCTAGCGGGAGTGGGTAATGAGCAGTTCTTC CSARRNRGLAGVGNEQFF
many TRBJ2-1 TRBV5-1 TRBD2 TGCGCCAGCAGCTCGGGAGGACTAGCGGGATACAATGAGCAGTTCTTC CASSSGGLAGYNEQFF
. TRBJ2-1 TRBV13 . TGTGCCAGCAGCACCCGACAGGGCTACGGGGGGAACCCATACAATGAGCAGTTCTTC CASSTRQGYGGNPYNEQFF
few TRBJ2-1 TRBV24-1 TRBD2 TGTGCCACCAGTGATCCAGGACTAGCGGGAGCTCCCAATGAGCAGTTCTTC CATSDPGLAGAPNEQFF
few TRBJ2-1 TRBV7-2 . TGTGCCAGCAGCTTAGACTACGGTAGGGGCGAGCAGTTCTTC CASSLDYGRGEQFF
few TRBJ2-1 TRBV12-3/TRBV12-4 TRBD2 TGTGCCAGCAGTTCCTTAGCGGGAGGGCCGACCAATGAGCAGTTCTTC CASSSLAGGPTNEQFF
few TRBJ2-7 TRBV5-1 TRBD1 TGCGCCAGCAGGGTGACAGGGGGCTACGAGCAGTACTTC CASRVTGGYEQYF
. TRBJ2-1 TRBV6-5 . TGTGCCAGCAGTTACGACACATACAATGAGCAGTTCTTC CASSYDTYNEQFF
. TRBJ2-1 TRBV4-3 . TGCGCCAGCAGCCAAGAAACCCGTGGGGCGGTGGGGGACAATGAGCAGTTCTTC CASSQETRGAVGDNEQFF
many TRBJ1-1 TRBV4-1 . TGCGCCAGCAGCCTTATCGCCACAGGGTCAGGGACTGAAGCTTTCTTT CASSLIATGSGTEAFF
many TRBJ2-5 TRBV12-3/TRBV12-4 TRBD1 TGTGCCAGCAGTTTAGGACAGGGGGTCAAAGAGACCCAGTACTTC CASSLGQGVKETQYF
. TRBJ2-7 TRBV6-5 . TGTGCCAGCAGTTACGACGCGGGTCACTACGAGCAGTACTTC CASSYDAGHYEQYF
. TRBJ2-1 TRBV7-2 TRBD2 TGTGCCAGCAGCTTAGGCTATTTTCCGGGACTAGAAACACACAATGAGCAGTTCTTC CASSLGYFPGLETHNEQFF
. TRBJ2-7 TRBV30 . TGTGCCTGGAGTGTAATCCAGGGCGGAGAGCAGTACTTC CAWSVIQGGEQYF
few TRBJ2-7 TRBV4-1 . TGCGCCAGCAGCCCAACTGCGCCTTCGTGGAGCGAGCAGTACTTC CASSPTAPSWSEQYF
few TRBJ2-7 TRBV12-3/TRBV12-4 TRBD1 TGTGCCAGCAGTCCTGAGATACTCCGGGACAGGGGTACCTACGAGCAGTACTTC CASSPEILRDRGTYEQYF
few TRBJ2-1 TRBV4-3 TRBD1 TGCGCCAGCAGCCAAGGTCTCGGAACAGGGGGACATGAGCAGTTCTTC CASSQGLGTGGHEQFF
. TRBJ2-7 TRBV4-3 . TGCGCCAGCAGCCAAGGTCCCTTGGACACCGGCCACGAGCAGTACTTC CASSQGPLDTGHEQYF
few TRBJ2-2 TRBV7-9 TRBD2 TGTGCCAGCAGCTTACGCGGGAGCGCCGGGGAGCTGTTTTTT CASSLRGSAGELFF
. TRBJ1-1 TRBV28 . TGTGCCAGCAGCACATCAGGGGTTCTCACTGAAGCTTTCTTT CASSTSGVLTEAFF
many TRBJ2-3 TRBV20-1 . TGCAGTGCCGCTAGACTAGGATCGGATACGCAGTATTTT CSAARLGSDTQYF
many TRBJ2-1 TRBV9 . TGTGCCAGCAGCGTAGGCAGAAGGAATGAGCAGTTCTTC CASSVGRRNEQFF
. TRBJ2-3 TRBV4-3 . TGCGCCAGCAGCCAAGAAGGACAGACGCAGTATTTT CASSQEGQTQYF
. TRBJ2-5 TRBV12-3/TRBV12-4 . TGTGCCAGCAGCCCCAAAGTTCGGCTTCGAGAGACCCAGTACTTC CASSPKVRLRETQYF
few TRBJ2-1 TRBV5-1 . TGCGCCAGCAGCTTGGTACCAGTATCCTACAATGAGCAGTTCTTC CASSLVPVSYNEQFF
. TRBJ2-1 TRBV24-1 TRBD2 TGTGCCACTCATAGGGGAAGGGAGACTAGCGGATACAATGAGCAGTTCTTC CATHRGRETSGYNEQFF